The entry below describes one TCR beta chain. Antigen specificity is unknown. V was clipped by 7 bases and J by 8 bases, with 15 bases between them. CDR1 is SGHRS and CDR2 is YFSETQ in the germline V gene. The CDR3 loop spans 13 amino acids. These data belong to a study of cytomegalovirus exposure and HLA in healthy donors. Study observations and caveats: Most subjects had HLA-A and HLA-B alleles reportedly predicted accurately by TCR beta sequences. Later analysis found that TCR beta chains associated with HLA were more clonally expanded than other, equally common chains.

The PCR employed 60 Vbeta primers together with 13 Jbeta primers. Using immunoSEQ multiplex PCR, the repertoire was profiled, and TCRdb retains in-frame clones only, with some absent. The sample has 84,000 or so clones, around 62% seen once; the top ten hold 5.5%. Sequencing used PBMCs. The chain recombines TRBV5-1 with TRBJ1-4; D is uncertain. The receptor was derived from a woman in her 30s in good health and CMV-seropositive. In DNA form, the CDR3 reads TGCGCCAGCGCGGTGAAACCGGAGGAAAAACTGTTTTTT. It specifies CASAVKPEEKLFF.